One T cell receptor beta chain is described in this entry. In germline, CDR1 is LNHDA, CDR2 SQIVND (reference sequence). This CDR3 region has 15 residues. V was pared by 3 bases and J by 0 bases, with 6 bases between. Enrollment of patients from Seattle took place during active infection, with longitudinal follow-up. These data are taken from a study of blood T cell repertoires in COVID-19. The overall study: PBMCs, B-cell-depleted T cells, or T cells were the source of the cDNA or gDNA that made up the material.

Per the original methods: It was from reference gene primer amplification that nucleated cell counts were estimated. The table came from immunoSEQ multiplex PCR; TCRdb's copy has only in-frame clones and leaves some out. V and J calls and clone size come straight from that table; D and trimming were deduced from the DNA. The sample yields roughly 480,000 clones, roughly 89% seen once. Input material: peripheral blood. This rearrangement joins TRBV19 to TRBJ2-6; D gene ambiguous. The receptor was isolated from a man between 18 and 35 years old with COVID-19, enrolled during active disease. CDR3 DNA sequence: TGTGCCAGTAGTATTCCACACTCTGGGGCCAACGTCCTGACTTTC. It specifies CASSIPHSGANVLTF.